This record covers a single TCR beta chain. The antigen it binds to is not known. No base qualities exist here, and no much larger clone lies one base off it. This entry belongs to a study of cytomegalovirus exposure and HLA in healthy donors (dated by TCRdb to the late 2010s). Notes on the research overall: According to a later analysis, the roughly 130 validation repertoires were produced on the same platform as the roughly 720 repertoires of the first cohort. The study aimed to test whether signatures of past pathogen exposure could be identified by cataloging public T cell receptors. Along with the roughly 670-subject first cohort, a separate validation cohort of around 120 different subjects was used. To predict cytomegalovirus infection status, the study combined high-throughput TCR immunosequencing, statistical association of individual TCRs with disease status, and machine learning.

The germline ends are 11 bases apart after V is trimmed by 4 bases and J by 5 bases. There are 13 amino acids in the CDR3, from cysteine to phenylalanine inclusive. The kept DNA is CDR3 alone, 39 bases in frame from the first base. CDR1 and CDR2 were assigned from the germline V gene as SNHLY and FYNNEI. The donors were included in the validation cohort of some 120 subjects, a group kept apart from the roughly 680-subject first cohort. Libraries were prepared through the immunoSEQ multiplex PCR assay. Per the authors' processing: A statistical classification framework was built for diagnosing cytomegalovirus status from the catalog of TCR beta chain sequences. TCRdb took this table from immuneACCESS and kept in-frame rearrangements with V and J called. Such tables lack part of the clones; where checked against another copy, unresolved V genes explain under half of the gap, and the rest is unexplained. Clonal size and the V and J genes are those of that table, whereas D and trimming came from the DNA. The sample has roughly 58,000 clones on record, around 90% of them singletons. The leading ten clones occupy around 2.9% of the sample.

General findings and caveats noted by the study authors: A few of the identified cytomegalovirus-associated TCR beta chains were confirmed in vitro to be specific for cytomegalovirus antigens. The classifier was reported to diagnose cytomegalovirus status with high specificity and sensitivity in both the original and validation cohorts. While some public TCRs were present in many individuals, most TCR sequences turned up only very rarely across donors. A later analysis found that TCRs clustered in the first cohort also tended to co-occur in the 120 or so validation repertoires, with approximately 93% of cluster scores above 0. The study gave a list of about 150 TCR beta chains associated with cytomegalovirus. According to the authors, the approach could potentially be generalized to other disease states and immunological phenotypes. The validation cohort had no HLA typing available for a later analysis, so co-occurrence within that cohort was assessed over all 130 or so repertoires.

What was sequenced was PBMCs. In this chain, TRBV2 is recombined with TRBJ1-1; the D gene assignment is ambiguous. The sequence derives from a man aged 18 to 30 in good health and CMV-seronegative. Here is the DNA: TGTGCCAGCAGTGGAGTAAGAGCTACTGAAGCTTTCTTT. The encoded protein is CASSGVRATEAFF.